This T cell receptor (beta chain) originates from a study of blood T cell repertoires in COVID-19. Study information: The study drew acute and convalescent COVID-19 samples from the United States, Italy and Spain. The analysed material was cDNA or gDNA that came from T cells, B-cell-depleted T cells, or PBMCs.

The V gene's germline CDR1 is SGHDN and CDR2 FVKESK. The CDR3 runs to 11 residues. With 1 base removed from V and 8 bases from J, the gap between germline ends came to 3 bases. Methods used by the authors: Using reference gene primer amplification, nucleated cell counts were estimated. The method was immunoSEQ multiplex PCR; TCRdb's version includes in-frame clones alone and lacks a portion of them. That table gives V, J and clone size, and the DNA gave D and trimming. Altogether about 150,000 clones are present, around 83% being singletons, with the ten largest covering approximately 30%. This receptor was obtained from a woman aged 55-69 years with acute or convalescent COVID-19. The V gene is TRBV14, the J gene TRBJ2-1; D gene uncertain. Specimen: peripheral blood. As DNA, the CDR3 is TGTGCCAGCAGCCAAGCTTATGAGCAGTTCTTC. This sequence encodes CASSQAYEQFF.